These T cell receptor beta chains were read from a single sample in a study of cytomegalovirus exposure and HLA in healthy donors. This table comes from immunoSEQ multiplex PCR, and its TCRdb copy is limited to in-frame clones, with some not included. The sample consists of roughly 240,000 clones, 80% to 90% of them appearing once. Sample: PBMCs. These receptors all stem from a man aged 18 to 30 in good health and CMV-seronegative. Each CDR3 is given with its conserved first and last residue. D genes are given only for firm matches. Not every row has a clone size; where given, it reads once, few, many or a size class.

CDR3aa: CATSNRDRGRTDTQYF
CDR3nt: TGTGCCACCAGCAACCGGGACAGGGGTCGCACAGATACGCAGTATTTT
v_gene: TRBV15
j_gene: TRBJ2-3
d_gene: TRBD1
abundance: NA

CDR3aa: CASSYSIMTGLGAFF
CDR3nt: TGTGCCAGCAGTTACTCGATAATGACTGGCCTGGGAGCTTTCTTT
v_gene: TRBV6-5
j_gene: TRBJ1-1
d_gene: NA
abundance: NA

CDR3aa: CASSPFGELFF
CDR3nt: TGTGCCAGCAGTCCCTTTGGGGAGCTGTTTTTT
v_gene: TRBV2
j_gene: TRBJ2-2
d_gene: NA
abundance: few

CDR3aa: CSGRTSGYTQYF
CDR3nt: TGCAGCGGTAGGACCAGCGGGTACACGCAGTATTTT
v_gene: TRBV29-1
j_gene: TRBJ2-3
d_gene: NA
abundance: NA

CDR3aa: CASSLDRGGSYEQYF
CDR3nt: TGTGCCAGCAGCCTGGACAGGGGAGGTTCCTACGAGCAGTACTTC
v_gene: TRBV5-8
j_gene: TRBJ2-7
d_gene: TRBD1
abundance: NA

CDR3aa: CASSQGQGQGNEQYF
CDR3nt: TGCGCCAGCAGCCAAGGTCAGGGACAGGGAAACGAGCAGTACTTC
v_gene: TRBV4-3
j_gene: TRBJ2-7
d_gene: TRBD1
abundance: NA

CDR3aa: CASSLTSWETQYF
CDR3nt: TGCGCCAGCAGCTTGACTAGCTGGGAGACCCAGTACTTC
v_gene: TRBV4-1
j_gene: TRBJ2-5
d_gene: TRBD2
abundance: once

CDR3aa: CASSPSGGNYEQYF
CDR3nt: TGCGCCAGCAGTCCCAGCGGGGGAAACTACGAGCAGTACTTC
v_gene: TRBV5-1
j_gene: TRBJ2-7
d_gene: TRBD2
abundance: few

CDR3aa: CASSTWTGGTDTQYF
CDR3nt: TGTGCCAGCAGCACCTGGACAGGGGGCACAGATACGCAGTATTTT
v_gene: TRBV7-9
j_gene: TRBJ2-3
d_gene: TRBD1
abundance: NA

CDR3aa: CASSLGKDTMNTEAFF
CDR3nt: TGCGCCAGCAGCTTAGGGAAGGACACGATGAACACTGAAGCTTTCTTT
v_gene: TRBV5-1
j_gene: TRBJ1-1
d_gene: NA
abundance: NA

CDR3aa: CASSFLAGGVEQFF
CDR3nt: TGCGCCAGCAGCTTTCTAGCGGGGGGCGTTGAGCAGTTCTTC
v_gene: TRBV5-1
j_gene: TRBJ2-1
d_gene: TRBD2
abundance: NA

CDR3aa: CASSLGLAGNNEQFF
CDR3nt: TGTGCCAGCAGCTTAGGGCTAGCGGGAAACAATGAGCAGTTCTTC
v_gene: TRBV7-2
j_gene: TRBJ2-1
d_gene: TRBD2
abundance: NA

CDR3aa: CASSPRRDGNTIYF
CDR3nt: TGTGCCAGCAGCCCACGCAGGGATGGAAACACCATATATTTT
v_gene: TRBV6-5
j_gene: TRBJ1-3
d_gene: NA
abundance: NA

CDR3aa: CASSLSGVDGYTF
CDR3nt: TGTGCCAGCAGTTTATCAGGGGTCGATGGCTACACCTTC
v_gene: TRBV27
j_gene: TRBJ1-2
d_gene: NA
abundance: few

CDR3aa: CASSFLEQSYYEQYF
CDR3nt: TGTGCCAGCAGCTTTTTAGAACAGTCCTACTACGAGCAGTACTTC
v_gene: TRBV7-2
j_gene: TRBJ2-7
d_gene: NA
abundance: NA

CDR3aa: CASTEGVQPQHF
CDR3nt: TGTGCCAGCACCGAGGGGGTCCAGCCCCAGCATTTT
v_gene: TRBV28
j_gene: TRBJ1-5
d_gene: NA
abundance: NA

CDR3aa: CASSQRTDTQYF
CDR3nt: TGTGCCAGCAGCCAGAGGACTGATACGCAGTATTTT
v_gene: TRBV4-2
j_gene: TRBJ2-3
d_gene: NA
abundance: NA

CDR3aa: CSADRGGNEQFF
CDR3nt: TGCAGCGCCGACAGGGGCGGGAATGAGCAGTTCTTC
v_gene: TRBV29-1
j_gene: TRBJ2-1
d_gene: TRBD1
abundance: NA

CDR3aa: CASSPGVAAQETQYF
CDR3nt: TGTGCCAGCAGCCCCGGGGTAGCGGCCCAAGAGACCCAGTACTTC
v_gene: TRBV9
j_gene: TRBJ2-5
d_gene: NA
abundance: NA

CDR3aa: CASSARHLDANEQFF
CDR3nt: TGTGCCAGCTCAGCGAGACATCTCGACGCCAATGAGCAGTTCTTC
v_gene: TRBV18
j_gene: TRBJ2-1
d_gene: NA
abundance: once

CDR3aa: CASSLSGNTGELFF
CDR3nt: TGTGCTAGCAGCTTATCAGGGAACACCGGGGAGCTGTTTTTT
v_gene: TRBV7-7
j_gene: TRBJ2-2
d_gene: NA
abundance: NA

CDR3aa: CASESVVPFYNSPLHF
CDR3nt: TGTGCCAGCGAGTCTGTGGTTCCGTTCTATAATTCACCCCTCCACTTT
v_gene: TRBV2
j_gene: TRBJ1-6
d_gene: NA
abundance: NA

CDR3aa: CASSVRTVGRREQYF
CDR3nt: TGTGCCAGCAGTGTAAGGACAGTTGGGAGACGCGAGCAGTACTTC
v_gene: TRBV28
j_gene: TRBJ2-7
d_gene: NA
abundance: NA

CDR3aa: CASSLVASAYEQYF
CDR3nt: TGTGCCAGCAGCTTAGTAGCAAGCGCCTACGAGCAGTACTTC
v_gene: TRBV7-2
j_gene: TRBJ2-7
d_gene: NA
abundance: once

CDR3aa: CASSRQGANQPQHF
CDR3nt: TGTGCCAGCAGCCGACAGGGGGCCAATCAGCCCCAGCATTTT
v_gene: TRBV7-9
j_gene: TRBJ1-5
d_gene: TRBD1
abundance: NA

CDR3aa: CASSDVSDRGYF
CDR3nt: TGTGCCAGCAGTGATGTTTCGGACAGGGGGTACTTC
v_gene: TRBV2
j_gene: TRBJ2-5
d_gene: TRBD1
abundance: NA

CDR3aa: CASSVGTGISYEQYF
CDR3nt: TGTGCCAGCAGCGTAGGGACAGGGATAAGCTACGAGCAGTACTTC
v_gene: TRBV9
j_gene: TRBJ2-7
d_gene: TRBD1
abundance: NA

CDR3aa: CASRRSDEQYF
CDR3nt: TGTGCCAGCAGACGAAGCGACGAGCAGTACTTC
v_gene: TRBV6-6
j_gene: TRBJ2-7
d_gene: NA
abundance: NA

CDR3aa: CASSLQREDEQYF
CDR3nt: TGTGCCAGCAGCTTACAGCGGGAGGACGAGCAGTACTTC
v_gene: TRBV14
j_gene: TRBJ2-7
d_gene: TRBD2
abundance: NA

CDR3aa: CASSNSWTSGRGDEGEQYF
CDR3nt: TGTGCCAGCAGCAACTCATGGACTAGCGGGAGGGGGGACGAGGGCGAGCAGTACTTC
v_gene: TRBV21-1
j_gene: TRBJ2-7
d_gene: NA
abundance: NA

CDR3aa: CASSLPGGGWGQYF
CDR3nt: TGTGCCAGCAGCTTGCCGGGAGGGGGTTGGGGGCAGTACTTC
v_gene: TRBV11-2
j_gene: TRBJ2-7
d_gene: TRBD2
abundance: NA

CDR3aa: CASSQELGRVYEQYF
CDR3nt: TGCGCCAGCAGCCAAGAGCTTGGCAGGGTCTACGAGCAGTACTTC
v_gene: TRBV4-1
j_gene: TRBJ2-7
d_gene: NA
abundance: NA

CDR3aa: CASSVGGDYNEQFF
CDR3nt: TGTGCCAGCAGCGTAGGCGGGGACTACAATGAGCAGTTCTTC
v_gene: TRBV9
j_gene: TRBJ2-1
d_gene: NA
abundance: NA

CDR3aa: CSVDQDRAFEGYTF
CDR3nt: TGCAGCGTTGATCAAGACAGGGCATTTGAAGGCTACACCTTC
v_gene: TRBV29-1
j_gene: TRBJ1-2
d_gene: TRBD1
abundance: NA

CDR3aa: CASSGGDSRAFF
CDR3nt: TGTGCCAGCAGTGGGGGGGACAGCAGAGCTTTCTTT
v_gene: TRBV25-1
j_gene: TRBJ1-1
d_gene: TRBD1
abundance: NA